This T cell receptor (beta chain) was sequenced during a study of vaccination and CD4 T cells after COVID-19. On the study more broadly: Participants were vaccinated with two doses, given as either BNT162b2 or mRNA-1273 vaccine. Study-wide findings and caveats: Researchers report that 304 of 307 vaccine-specific clones in convalescent patients proved spike mono-reactive.

Treatment noted: roughly 11-day PBMC culture with coronavirus spike peptide pools or control peptides (ViraFEST assay). The CDR3 totals 14 residues. Germline V gene lookup returns CDR1 MNHNS and CDR2 SASEGT. V lost 4 bases and J lost 5; bases outside the gene matches: 4. This clonotype was found a few times. Antigen unknown. Sequence data for DNA of cultured CD4+ T cells were generated by the Oncomine TCR Beta short-read assay. Via MiXCR, TCRdb re-called the PCR reads, giving one row per CDR3 protein. Here the sample spans about 17,000 distinct CDR3 sequences, roughly 45% being singletons. The sample was CD4+ T cells from blood, cultured in vitro, taken before SARS-CoV-2 vaccination. The chain links TRBV6-1 to TRBJ1-1; 10 bases agree with TRBD1. This receptor was taken from a human donor who received a COVID-19 vaccine. CDR3 amino acids: CASSVDRGSTEAFF. Written as DNA, the CDR3 is TGTGCCAGCAGTGTGGACAGGGGGTCGACTGAAGCTTTCTTT.